This TCR beta chain was obtained from a study of early T cells in non-severe SARS-CoV-2 infection. The CDR3 runs to 14 residues. V gave up 6 bases and J gave up 6 bases; unmatched junction bases: 11. Germline V lookup: CDR1 SQVTM, CDR2 ANQGSEA. This clonotype was picked up a small number of times. Separate cDNA molecules each had unique molecular identifiers attached to them. MiXCR, applied by TCRdb to the 5' RACE reads, yields one record per CDR3 protein. Altogether some 40,000 distinct CDR3 sequences are present, less than 15% being singletons, with the ten largest covering about a sixth. This chain links TRBV29-1 with TRBJ2-5; 9 positions match TRBD2. This TCR derives from an adult who was a healthcare worker with PCR-confirmed SARS-CoV-2 infection or an uninfected control (not recorded which). The sample taken for sequencing was whole blood. CDR3 residues: CSVDKLAGAQTQYF. The CDR3 DNA is TGCAGCGTCGACAAACTAGCGGGTGCCCAGACCCAGTACTTC. The variable domain in full, with the rest retrieved from reference TRBV29-1 and TRBJ2-5, is SAVISQKPSRDICQRGTSLTIQCQVDSQVTMMFWYRQQPGQSLTLIATANQGSEATYESGFVIDKFPISRPNLTFSTLTVSNMSPEDSSIYLCSVDKLAGAQTQYFGPGTRLLVL.